What follows are 25 T cell receptor beta chains derived from one specimen sequenced in a study of blood T cell repertoires in COVID-19. TCRdb keeps only in-frame clones here, not all; method: immunoSEQ multiplex PCR. The data contain roughly 150,000 clones, around 84% of them singletons. Sequencing was carried out using PBMCs or T cells enriched from blood (not recorded which). Source of these receptors: a man aged 45 to 65 who had recovered from COVID-19.

The rearrangement links TRBV27 to TRBJ2-7; 12 nucleotides match TRBD2. V lost 5 bases and J lost 4; bases outside the gene matches: 6. The germline V gene encodes CDR1 MNHEY and CDR2 SMNVEV (reference sequence). The CDR3 is 15 residues long. DNA for the CDR3: TGTGCCAGCAGTCGAAAGACTAGCGGGGGTTACGAGCAGTACTTC. It translates to CASSRKTSGGYEQYF.

The CDR3 DNA reads TGTGCCAGCAGCAAAACCGGGGGGACAGGGGCCTACGAGCAGTACTTC. Its protein is CASSKTGGTGAYEQYF. The gene calls are TRBV21-1 and TRBJ2-7; TRBD1 is the table's D call, not checked against the DNA. TRBV21-1 is given as a pseudogene. The CDR3 extends over 16 amino acids.

The chain employs TRBV7-2 and TRBJ2-5; maybe TRBD1 (5 bases). With 0 bases removed from V and 1 base from J, the gap between germline ends came to 9 bases. Per the germline V gene, CDR1 is SGHTA and CDR2 is FQGNSA. The length of the CDR3 is 15 residues. CDR3 loop: CASSLAGQVQETQYF. The DNA of the CDR3 is TGTGCCAGCAGCTTAGCGGGGCAGGTCCAAGAGACCCAGTACTTC.

This clone was counted once. This chain links TRBV12-5 with TRBJ1-1, with D possibly matching TRBD1 (5 bases). The ends were cut back, 2 bases at V and 6 bases at J, with 10 bases in the middle. The CDR3 has 13 residues. Per germline, CDR1 LGHNT and CDR2 FRNRAP. CDR3 amino acids: CASGLNGGAEAFF. Written as DNA, the CDR3 is TGTGCTAGTGGTTTGAATGGGGGGGCTGAAGCTTTCTTT.

The chain links TRBV29-1 to TRBJ2-7; D is perhaps TRBD2 (5 bases). This CDR3 is built from 13 residues. Germline lookup yields CDR1 SQVTM and CDR2 ANQGSEA. V was shortened by 0 bases and J by 4 bases, with 10 bases between the two germline ends. The CDR3 nucleotides read TGCAGCGTTGAAGATCCTGGCGGGTACGAGCAGTACTTC. Amino acid sequence: CSVEDPGGYEQYF.

The genes are TRBV12-3 or TRBV12-4 and TRBJ1-1; TRBD1 is a possible D gene (6 bases). The length of the CDR3 is 13 residues. Deletions cut 6 bases from V and 0 bases from J, with 8 bases between. Here the CDR3 reads CASSRDMNTEAFF. CDR3 DNA: TGTGCCAGCAGCCGGGACATGAACACTGAAGCTTTCTTT.

V and J are TRBV9 and TRBJ1-4; D call uncertain. CDR1 SGDLS and CDR2 YYNGEE come from the germline V gene. Deletions cut 0 bases from V and 0 bases from J, with 9 bases between. The CDR3 length is 16 residues. The CDR3 here is CASSVAGGATNEKLFF. Written as DNA, the CDR3 is TGTGCCAGCAGCGTAGCGGGAGGAGCAACTAATGAAAAACTGTTTTTT. Filled out from reference TRBV9 and TRBJ1-4, the complete variable domain reads DSGVTQTPKHLITATGQRVTLRCSPRSGDLSVYWYQQSLDQGLQFLIQYYNGEERAKGNILERFSAQQFPDLHSELNLSSLELGDSALYFCASSVAGGATNEKLFFGSGTQLSVL.

The chain has TRBV24-1 and TRBJ2-1, with 9 bases fitting TRBD2. Germline V lookup: CDR1 KGHDR, CDR2 SFDVKD. The V and J ends lost 2 bases and 7 bases, in that order; junction bases with no gene match: 8. The CDR3 runs to 16 residues. For the CDR3, the DNA is TGTGCCACCAGTGATTGGGAGCGGGGGGCCGGGAATGAGCAGTTCTTC. Protein sequence: CATSDWERGAGNEQFF.

The V gene is TRBV6-5, the J gene TRBJ1-2; TRBD1 agrees at 7 bases. The CDR3 runs to 14 residues. Germline assignment: CDR1 MNHEY and CDR2 SVGAGI. Losses at the gene ends were 5 bases for V and 4 bases for J; bases not matched to a gene: 7. CDR3 bases: TGTGCCAGCAGTCCACGACAGGGTATCTATGGCTACACCTTC. Translating it yields CASSPRQGIYGYTF.

The J gene is TRBJ2-6, the V gene TRBV11-2, with D perhaps matching TRBD1 (6 bases). V lost 4 bases and J 0 bases, leaving 13 bases between the germline ends. CDR3 length: 17 amino acids. Germline V gene data show CDR1 as SGHAT and CDR2 as FQNNGV. This CDR3 reads CASSSTGSYSGANVLTF. CDR3 coding DNA: TGTGCCAGCAGCTCCACAGGGAGTTACTCTGGGGCCAACGTCCTGACTTTC.

This sequence joins TRBV6-5 and TRBJ2-7; 8 nucleotides line up with TRBD1. The CDR3 loop spans 14 amino acids. Germline lookup yields CDR1 MNHEY and CDR2 SVGAGI. V dropped 6 bases and J dropped 2; count of bases not matched to a gene: 6. DNA of the CDR3: TGTGCCAGCAGGGGAGGACAGGGAACCTACGAGCAGTACTTC. It translates to CASRGGQGTYEQYF.

The chain joins TRBV19 to TRBJ2-6; D is ambiguous. The CDR3 is made up of 15 amino acids. Germline values: CDR1 LNHDA, CDR2 SQIVND (reference sequence). Trimming took 3 bases from V and 0 from J, leaving 6 bases between them. CDR3: CASSIRSSGANVLTF. The CDR3 region has the DNA TGTGCCAGTAGTATTCGGAGCTCTGGGGCCAACGTCCTGACTTTC.

This chain uses TRBV20-1 with TRBJ1-2; D gene unclear. CDR1 is DFQATT and CDR2 is SNEGSKA in the germline V gene (reference sequence). The length of the CDR3 is 11 residues. Trimming removed 2 bases from V and 3 bases from J, with 4 bases in between. CDR3 sequence: CSARQDYGYTF. The CDR3, as DNA: TGCAGTGCTAGACAGGACTATGGCTACACCTTC.

The rearrangement uses TRBV6-5 and TRBJ2-7; 12 positions match TRBD2. The CDR3 is 15 amino acids. The trim removed 6 bases at V and 3 bases at J, leaving 6 bases unmatched. Germline V gives CDR1 MNHEY, CDR2 SVGAGI. Here the CDR3 DNA reads TGTGCCAGCAGCGGACTAGCGGGGAAGGGCTACGAGCAGTACTTC. It codes for CASSGLAGKGYEQYF.

V and J are TRBV14 and TRBJ1-4; maybe TRBD1 (6 bases). The V gene's germline CDR1 is SGHDN and CDR2 FVKESK. Trimming pared 5 bases from V and 3 bases from J, leaving 13 bases between. CDR3 length: 15 residues. Here the CDR3 DNA reads TGTGCCAGCAGCTTCACAGGGAGTCCTAATGAAAAACTGTTTTTT. Protein product: CASSFTGSPNEKLFF.

The chain couples TRBV19 to TRBJ1-5; 11 bases agree with TRBD1. The CDR3 runs 16 residues. J was trimmed by 4 bases and V by 1 base; bases with no gene match: 3. The germline V gene encodes CDR1 LNHDA and CDR2 SQIVND (reference sequence). The chain's CDR3 is CASSIGDRGMNQPQHF. CDR3 DNA sequence: TGTGCCAGTAGTATAGGGGACAGGGGGATGAATCAGCCCCAGCATTTT.

The chain joins TRBV5-1 to TRBJ1-1; D not resolved. CDR1 and CDR2 from the germline V gene are SGHRS and YFSETQ. V was cut by 4 bases and J by 5 bases, with 18 bases left in between. This CDR3 comprises 15 residues. For the CDR3, the DNA is TGCGCCAGCAGCACCTTACCGGGGTTAGGGACTGAAGCTTTCTTT. Translating it yields CASSTLPGLGTEAFF.

J is TRBJ1-4 and V is TRBV27; TRBD1 matches 7 bases. Looked up from germline, CDR1 is MNHEY and CDR2 is SMNVEV (reference sequence). This CDR3 comprises 14 residues. Trimming cost V 6 bases and J 6 bases; bases outside gene matches: 7. CDR3 bases: TGTGCCAGCAGGCCACAGGGGACCTATGAAAAACTGTTTTTT. This codes for CASRPQGTYEKLFF.

The V and J genes are TRBV29-1 and TRBJ2-2, with D uncertain. Germline assignment: CDR1 SQVTM and CDR2 ANQGSEA. The length of the CDR3 is 14 residues. V shed 5 bases and J shed 0 bases, with 10 bases lying between them. In DNA, the CDR3 is TGCAGCGTTTTAAAAGACTCGAACACCGGGGAGCTGTTTTTT. Residues: CSVLKDSNTGELFF.

The DNA for the CDR3 is TGTGCCAGCAGTTACGGGACTAGTCAGCCCCAGCATTTT. Translation: CASSYGTSQPQHF. The gene calls are TRBV6-2 or TRBV6-3 and TRBJ1-5; D may be TRBD1 (5 bases). Deletions cut 2 bases from V and 6 bases from J, with 8 bases between. Germline CDR1 is MNHEY and CDR2 is SVGEGT. This CDR3 spans 13 amino acids.

The chain employs TRBV28 and TRBJ1-1; no clear D gene. The ends were cut back, 4 bases at V and 4 bases at J, with 7 bases in the middle. Germline V gene data show CDR1 as MDHEN and CDR2 as SYDVKM. This CDR3 is built from 12 residues. As DNA, the CDR3 is TGTGCCAGCAGTTCGAGGGTCACTGAAGCTTTCTTT. This encodes CASSSRVTEAFF. Full variable domain (missing parts from reference TRBV28 and TRBJ1-1): DVKVTQSSRYLVKRTGEKVFLECVQDMDHENMFWYRQDPGLGLRLIYFSYDVKMKEKGDIPEGYSVSREKKERFSLILESASTNQTSMYLCASSSRVTEAFFGQGTRLTVV.

V is TRBV10-2 and J is TRBJ2-7, with a possible D match to TRBD1 (6 bases). Per the germline V gene, CDR1 is WSHSY and CDR2 is SAAADI. Trimming removed 6 bases at V and 2 bases at J, with 8 bases between. The CDR3 covers 12 residues. DNA of the CDR3: TGCGCCAGCAGGGACAGACCCTACGAGCAGTACTTC. Protein sequence: CASRDRPYEQYF.

In this sample, this clone turned up a few times. V is TRBV11-3 and J is TRBJ2-1; TRBD2 agrees at 13 bases. CDR3 length: 19 residues. Germline V gene data show CDR1 as SGHNT and CDR2 as YENEEA. Trimming cost V 0 bases and J 4 bases; bases outside gene matches: 9. The CDR3 region is CASSLEIPTSGGSYNEQFF. The CDR3 region has the DNA TGTGCCAGCAGCTTAGAAATACCGACTAGCGGGGGGTCTTACAATGAGCAGTTCTTC.

This chain links TRBV19 with TRBJ1-5; D call uncertain. Germline V gives CDR1 LNHDA, CDR2 SQIVND (reference sequence). Trimming cost V 1 base and J 4 bases, with 8 bases left between them. The CDR3 covers 14 residues. The CDR3, as DNA: TGTGCCAGTAGTATAGTGCCACAGAATCAGCCCCAGCATTTT. Its protein is CASSIVPQNQPQHF.

The chain carries TRBV5-4 and TRBJ2-2; TRBD2 matches 10 bases. The CDR3 has 17 residues. The V gene end was trimmed by 0 bases and the J gene end by 3 bases; junction bases not matched to a gene: 5. Germline loops: CDR1 SGHNT, CDR2 YYREEE (reference sequence). CDR3 in amino acids: CASSLVGAGGHTGELFF. The CDR3 nucleotides read TGTGCCAGCAGCTTGGTTGGAGCGGGGGGGCACACCGGGGAGCTGTTTTTT.